A single sample gave rise to the 8 T cell receptor beta chains below, sequenced in a study of T-cell memory formation after mild COVID-19. Via MiXCR, TCRdb re-called the 5' RACE reads, giving one row per CDR3 protein. The table shows around 250,000 distinct CDR3 sequences, with 16% occurring only once. The sample comprised PBMCs or a T cell subset sorted from them (not recorded which). Receptors originate from a man aged 18 to 35 who had mild COVID-19 (a few samples of this study predate the infection). Cell type and time point are not known.

J is TRBJ1-1 and V is TRBV6-2 or TRBV6-3, with D tentatively TRBD1 (6 bases). The CDR3 is 16 amino acids. Germline V gene data show CDR1 as MNHEY and CDR2 as SVGEGT. V was pared by 0 bases and J by 4 bases, with 15 bases between. The CDR3 sequence: CASSYSRGALFTEAFF. In DNA form, the CDR3 reads TGTGCCAGCAGTTACTCACGGGGGGCTTTGTTCACTGAAGCTTTCTTT.

V usage is TRBV2 and J usage is TRBJ2-3, with TRBD1 identical over 8 bases. This CDR3 is 13 amino acids long. With 3 bases clipped from V and 4 bases from J, the junction kept 0 bases outside the gene matches. Germline loops: CDR1 SNHLY, CDR2 FYNNEI. DNA for the CDR3: TGTGCCAGCAGTGACAGGGGGCCAGATACGCAGTATTTT. Translating gives CASSDRGPDTQYF.

This chain links TRBV15 with TRBJ1-6; D is ambiguous. Trimming shortened V by 8 bases and J by 8 bases, and 16 bases separated the two germline ends. CDR3 length equals 14 residues. Germline CDR1 is LNHNV and CDR2 is YYDKDF (reference sequence). CDR3 in DNA: TGTGCCACCTTATCCGTCGACAACGATTCACCCCTCCACTTT. Its translation: CATLSVDNDSPLHF. The complete variable domain, with remaining parts taken from reference TRBV15 and TRBJ1-6, reads DAMVIQNPRYQVTQFGKPVTLSCSQTLNHNVMYWYQQKSSQAPKLLFHYYDKDFNNEADTPDNFQSRRPNTSFCFLDIRSPGLGDTAMYLCATLSVDNDSPLHFGNGTRLTVT.

The CDR3: CASSLDSYQPQHF. CDR3 nucleotides: TGCGCCAGCAGCTTGGACAGTTATCAGCCCCAGCATTTT. The J gene is TRBJ1-5, the V gene TRBV5-1, with no clear D. Germline values: CDR1 SGHRS, CDR2 YFSETQ. Between the trimmed V and J ends, which lost 0 bases and 5 bases, there was a span of 6 bases. The CDR3 spans 13 residues.

The chain has TRBV20-1 and TRBJ2-5; tentatively, D is TRBD1 or TRBD2 (5 bases each). The length of the CDR3 is 14 residues. The V end was cut by 3 bases, the J end by 2 bases, with 13 bases between. The germline V gene encodes CDR1 DFQATT and CDR2 SNEGSKA (reference sequence). The CDR3 here is CSARGPGRQETQYF. The DNA of the CDR3 is TGCAGTGCTAGGGGACCCGGAAGGCAAGAGACCCAGTACTTC.

This chain connects TRBV7-2 to TRBJ1-1, with D uncertain. V gave up 5 bases and J gave up 2 bases, with 18 bases separating them. There are 16 residues in the CDR3. Germline CDR1 SGHTA, CDR2 FQGNSA. The chain's CDR3 is CASSVMEGFGNTEAFF. The CDR3 DNA reads as TGTGCCAGCAGCGTTATGGAGGGTTTTGGAAACACTGAAGCTTTCTTT.

This clonotype was observed a few times. This rearrangement joins TRBV7-9 to TRBJ1-1; possibly TRBD1 for D (5 bases). Trimming cost V 2 bases and J 5 bases, with 12 bases left between them. Germline CDR1 SEHNR, CDR2 FQNEAQ (reference sequence). The CDR3 is 14 amino acids. The chain's CDR3 is CASSLNGGETEAFF. CDR3 in DNA: TGTGCCAGCAGCTTAAATGGGGGTGAAACTGAAGCTTTCTTT. The full variable domain, rest sourced from reference TRBV7-9 and TRBJ1-1, is DTGVSQNPRHKITKRGQNVTFRCDPISEHNRLYWYRQTLGQGPEFLTYFQNEAQLEKSRLLSDRFSAERPKGSFSTLEIQRTEQGDSAMYLCASSLNGGETEAFFGQGTRLTVV.

This clonotype was seen a few times. This chain connects TRBV11-2 to TRBJ2-5; TRBD2 aligns across 14 bases. The germline V gene has CDR1 SGHAT and CDR2 FQNNGV. Unmatched junction bases numbered 2, after V lost 3 bases and J lost 2 bases. This CDR3 contains 16 residues. This CDR3 reads CASSFGTSGGQETQYF. The CDR3 bases are TGTGCCAGCAGCTTCGGGACTAGCGGGGGACAAGAGACCCAGTACTTC.